The clone carrying this T cell receptor (beta chain) has just one count. The data stem from a study of blood T cell repertoires in COVID-19. At the level of the study: COVID-19 samples from acute and convalescent phases originated in the United States, Italy and Spain. From T cells, B-cell-depleted T cells, or PBMCs came the material, which was cDNA or gDNA.

In the authors' methods: From reference gene primer amplification, estimates of nucleated cell counts were derived. The assay was immunoSEQ multiplex PCR, and TCRdb's table has in-frame clones only and misses some. D and trimming were read from the DNA, whereas the V and J calls and clone size are those reported in that table. The sample has under 70,000 clones, around four fifths seen once. The sequenced material came from peripheral blood. This sequence originates from an elderly woman with acute or convalescent COVID-19.

DNA for the CDR3: TGTGCCAGCAGTGATCGACTGACCTACGAGCAGTACTTC. It encodes CASSDRLTYEQYF. V gene TRBV2 combines with J gene TRBJ2-7; no reliable D call. V lost 3 bases and J lost 2, with 8 bases in between. The germline gives CDR1 SNHLY, CDR2 FYNNEI. The CDR3 loop spans 13 amino acids.